This T cell receptor (beta chain) was observed in a study of blood T cells in healthy people across ages. Study details: Every two T cells gave about one barcoded beta molecule via template switching. Study conclusions and caveats: Long-lived donors exceeded aged donors in naive CD4+ cells and diversity.

The length of the CDR3 is 15 residues. Germline V lookup: CDR1 SGHKS, CDR2 YYEKEE (reference sequence). Trimming stripped 7 bases from V and 5 bases from J, with 21 bases between. About this clonotype itself: Its antigen remains unidentified.

A J-beta primer mix and a sample-barcoded 5' primer were used in a second PCR of roughly 7 to 12 cycles. With 12 random nucleotides, a template-switch adaptor tagged each individual cDNA molecule. A single record per CDR3 protein comes from TCRdb applying MiXCR to the 5' RACE reads. Here the sample spans approximately 1.5 million distinct CDR3 sequences, approximately 32% being singletons. The material sequenced was blood. The chain recombines TRBV5-5 with TRBJ1-2; D is undetermined. The receptor was derived from a woman aged 25-40 years in good health. Here the CDR3 reads CASAPIPSGSYGYTF. The DNA for the CDR3 is TGTGCCAGCGCCCCTATCCCGTCTGGGAGTTATGGCTACACCTTC.